A single sample is the source of the 30 T cell receptor beta chains below, sequenced in a study of cytomegalovirus exposure and HLA in healthy donors. With 60 Vbeta and 13 Jbeta primers, the PCR was carried out. The protocol was immunoSEQ multiplex PCR, while the TCRdb copy is restricted to in-frame clones and leaves out a portion. This table has some 100,000 clones, around two thirds appearing once. Sequencing was done on a sample of PBMCs. Source of these receptors: a woman in her 30s in good health and CMV-seropositive.

Concerning this clone itself: A read error may produce the germline difference seen at one junction end. This chain connects TRBV19 to TRBJ1-2, with D unclear. The CDR3 has 12 residues. CDR1 LNHDA and CDR2 SQIVND come from the germline V gene (reference sequence). The CDR3, as DNA: TGTGCCAGCAGTTTTACTAACTATGGCTACCCCTTC. It is translated as CASSFTNYGYPF.

The chain links TRBV19 to TRBJ1-5; 8 nucleotides match TRBD1. The ends lost 2 bases at V and 6 bases at J; junction bases unmatched: 12. Germline CDR1 is LNHDA and CDR2 is SQIVND (reference sequence). This CDR3 spans 17 amino acids. The CDR3 reads CASSIQQSSGGSQPQHF. The CDR3 nucleotides read TGTGCCAGTAGTATACAACAGTCATCAGGGGGCAGTCAGCCCCAGCATTTT.

The gene calls are TRBV25-1 and TRBJ2-7, with 8 bases that match TRBD1. The CDR3 runs 15 residues. Trimming removed 3 bases from V and 4 bases from J; junction bases left unmatched: 8. Germline V gene lookup returns CDR1 MGHDK and CDR2 SYGVNS. The chain's CDR3 is CASSDSSNRGYEQYF. The CDR3 region has the DNA TGTGCCAGCAGTGATTCTAGTAACAGGGGGTACGAGCAGTACTTC.

The genes are TRBV27 and TRBJ2-1; 16 bases are shared with TRBD2. The V gene end was trimmed by 8 bases and the J gene end by 0 bases; junction bases not matched to a gene: 7. This CDR3 comprises 18 residues. CDR1 MNHEY and CDR2 SMNVEV come from the germline V gene (reference sequence). DNA of the CDR3: TGTGCCAGCGGAGGGACTAGCGGGGGGGTTTACTCCTACAATGAGCAGTTCTTC. Translation gives CASGGTSGGVYSYNEQFF.

This clone has more than one count but fewer than ten. The chain couples TRBV11-3 to TRBJ1-1; a possible D gene is TRBD1 (5 bases). This CDR3 has 16 residues. The germline V and J ends were trimmed by 4 bases and 0 bases, with 15 bases remaining between them. Per the germline V gene, CDR1 is SGHNT and CDR2 is YENEEA. The chain's CDR3 is CASSWRGGGVNTEAFF. CDR3 bases: TGTGCCAGCAGCTGGCGGGGGGGTGGTGTGAACACTGAAGCTTTCTTT.

V usage is TRBV5-8 and J usage is TRBJ1-2; 8 nucleotides agree with TRBD1. CDR1 and CDR2 from the germline V gene are SGHTS and YDEGEE. J lost 7 bases, V lost 0 bases, and 2 bases had no gene match. CDR3 size: 13 residues. CDR3 amino acids: CASSLEDRVGYTF. The CDR3 region has the DNA TGTGCCAGCAGCTTGGAGGACAGGGTTGGCTACACCTTC.

This clone has only a few counts. This chain uses TRBV29-1 with TRBJ1-5; unclear D gene. Germline CDR1 is SQVTM and CDR2 is ANQGSEA. V gave up 5 bases and J gave up 10 bases, with 15 bases separating them. The CDR3 sequence is 12 residues long. CDR3 amino acids: CSVSGSPRPQHF. The CDR3, as DNA: TGCAGCGTTAGTGGGAGCCCGAGACCCCAGCATTTT. Together with reference TRBV29-1 and TRBJ1-5, the CDR3 gives the full variable domain: SAVISQKPSRDICQRGTSLTIQCQVDSQVTMMFWYRQQPGQSLTLIATANQGSEATYESGFVIDKFPISRPNLTFSTLTVSNMSPEDSSIYLCSVSGSPRPQHFGDGTRLSIL.

V and J are TRBV15 and TRBJ1-2; D may be TRBD1 (5 bases). V shed 1 base and J shed 4 bases, with 10 bases lying between them. CDR3 length equals 14 residues. CDR1 is LNHNV and CDR2 is YYDKDF in the germline V gene (reference sequence). CDR3 protein: CATSRGPGIYGYTF. Written as DNA, the CDR3 is TGTGCCACCAGCAGAGGTCCAGGGATCTATGGCTACACCTTC.

This chain joins TRBV9 and TRBJ2-7; tentative D call: TRBD1 (5 bases). V was cut by 2 bases and J by 2 bases, with 8 bases left in between. CDR1 is SGDLS and CDR2 is YYNGEE in the germline V gene. This CDR3 is built from 13 residues. CDR3 DNA: TGTGCCAGCAGCGTCGACAGCACCTACGAGCAGTACTTC. Protein: CASSVDSTYEQYF.

In its sample, this clone was seen a few times. This chain joins TRBV6-1 and TRBJ1-1; D not resolved. The CDR3 has 12 residues. CDR1 and CDR2 from the germline V gene are MNHNS and SASEGT. V gave up 4 bases and J gave up 7 bases, with 10 bases separating them. The CDR3, as DNA: TGTGCCAGCAGTGTAAGGAGGTTTGAAGCTTTCTTT. Encoded protein: CASSVRRFEAFF.

This sequence joins TRBV5-5 and TRBJ2-5; the D gene is possibly TRBD2 (5 bases). V gave up 4 bases and J gave up 3 bases, with 22 bases separating them. CDR1 and CDR2 (germline): SGHKS, YYEKEE (reference sequence). The CDR3 has 17 amino acids. CDR3 sequence: CASSVKPEGEEEETQYF. The CDR3 DNA follows: TGTGCCAGCAGCGTTAAGCCCGAGGGAGAGGAGGAAGAGACCCAGTACTTC.

The chain links TRBV2 to TRBJ2-7; 8 bases map to TRBD2. Germline CDR1 reads SNHLY; CDR2 reads FYNNEI. Unmatched junction bases numbered 10, after V lost 0 bases and J lost 3 bases. The CDR3 is 17 residues long. The CDR3 here is CASSEAGGGTPFYEQYF. CDR3 nucleotides: TGTGCCAGCAGTGAAGCGGGCGGGGGGACGCCTTTCTACGAGCAGTACTTC.

This clone has only a few counts. V is TRBV5-4 and J is TRBJ1-1; D perhaps matches TRBD1 (5 bases). This CDR3 is built from 16 residues. Trimming removed 7 bases from V and 1 base from J, with 20 bases in between. Germline CDR1 is SGHNT and CDR2 is YYREEE (reference sequence). CDR3 nucleotides: TGTGCCAGCTGGGACCCGGGAGGCAGCTCGAACACTGAAGCTTTCTTT. Translated: CASWDPGGSSNTEAFF.

The CDR3 protein is CASSQVSDGGAQETQYF. Here the CDR3 DNA reads TGCGCCAGCAGCCAAGTTAGTGACGGGGGGGCCCAAGAGACCCAGTACTTC. The genes are TRBV4-1 and TRBJ2-5, with TRBD2 identical over 8 bases. The germline V gene encodes CDR1 MGHRA and CDR2 YSYEKL. V lost 1 base to trimming and J lost 1 base; unmatched junction nucleotides: 8. There are 17 residues in the CDR3.

The chain is built from TRBV11-2 and TRBJ2-3; the D gene is possibly TRBD2 (6 bases). Germline CDR1 is SGHAT and CDR2 is FQNNGV. V was shortened by 4 bases and J by 7 bases, with 15 bases between the two germline ends. This CDR3 is 14 amino acids long. CDR3 coding DNA: TGTGCCAGCAGCTCCCCTCGGAGGGGAAATACGCAGTATTTT. Protein sequence: CASSSPRRGNTQYF.

The chain employs TRBV7-2 and TRBJ1-5; D not certain. Trimming stripped 5 bases from V and 6 bases from J, with 11 bases between. The CDR3 totals 13 residues. The germline V gene has CDR1 SGHTA and CDR2 FQGNSA. The CDR3 nucleotides are TGTGCCAGCAGCCTACACGGGAGTCAGCCCCAGCATTTT. Translated, it gives CASSLHGSQPQHF. The full variable domain, rest sourced from reference TRBV7-2 and TRBJ1-5, is GAGVSQSPSNKVTEKGKDVELRCDPISGHTALYWYRQSLGQGLEFLIYFQGNSAPDKSGLPSDRFSAERTGGSVSTLTIQRTQQEDSAVYLCASSLHGSQPQHFGDGTRLSIL.

The chain combines TRBV4-3 with TRBJ2-5, with 12 bases matching TRBD1. The J call may be mistaken, given a closer DNA end match to TRBJ2-7. CDR1 and CDR2 (germline): LGHNA, YSLEER. CDR3 length equals 15 residues. CDR3 residues: CASSRGTGGAYEQYF. The DNA of the CDR3 is TGCGCCAGCAGCCGCGGGACAGGGGGCGCCTACGAGCAGTACTTC.

The chain links TRBV5-6 to TRBJ2-3, with TRBD2 matching over 9 bases. The length of the CDR3 is 15 residues. Germline V lookup: CDR1 SGHDT, CDR2 YYEEEE. V dropped 2 bases and J dropped 3; count of bases not matched to a gene: 4. CDR3 sequence (DNA): TGTGCCAGCAGCTTTTTCGGACTAGCGACAGATACGCAGTATTTT. Translation gives CASSFFGLATDTQYF.

The chain is built from TRBV21-1 and TRBJ1-3; the table names TRBD1, a call not compared with the DNA. TRBV21-1 is a known pseudogene. This CDR3 has 19 amino acids. The chain's CDR3 is CASSKAGGTGLARGNTIYF. The CDR3 DNA sequence: TGTGCCAGCAGCAAAGCTGGCGGGACAGGCCTAGCAAGGGGAAACACCATATATTTT.

The CDR3 DNA follows: TGTGCCAGCAGTTACTCGAGGGGCGGGAGCACTGAAGCTTTCTTT. Translating it yields CASSYSRGGSTEAFF. V and J are TRBV6-5 and TRBJ1-1; tentative D call: TRBD1 (5 bases). Germline V gene data show CDR1 as MNHEY and CDR2 as SVGAGI. This CDR3 is built from 15 residues. Between the trimmed V and J ends, which lost 0 bases and 4 bases, there was a span of 12 bases.

The V call is TRBV4-3, the J call TRBJ2-7, with 9 bases lining up with TRBD1. Germline CDR1 reads LGHNA; CDR2 reads YSLEER. CDR3 size: 14 residues. The ends lost 3 bases at V and 5 bases at J; junction bases unmatched: 5. This CDR3 reads CASSHGQGQHEQYF. In DNA, the CDR3 is TGCGCCAGCAGCCACGGACAGGGGCAGCACGAGCAGTACTTC.

V usage is TRBV7-8 and J usage is TRBJ1-2; no clear D gene. The CDR3 runs 13 residues. Trimming took 3 bases from V and 2 from J, leaving 7 bases between them. Germline CDR1 is SGHVS and CDR2 is FQNEAQ. This chain's CDR3 is CASSFLINYGYTF. Here the CDR3 DNA reads TGTGCCAGCAGCTTCCTAATCAACTATGGCTACACCTTC.

V gene TRBV6-1 combines with J gene TRBJ1-1, with 10 positions matching TRBD1. The CDR3 has 13 amino acids. The junction had 4 bases not matched to a gene; V was cut back by 7 bases and J by 5 bases. CDR1 is MNHNS, CDR2 SASEGT, per germline. Written as DNA, the CDR3 is TGTGCCAGCACACCGGGACAGGGGACTGAAGCTTTCTTT. It is translated as CASTPGQGTEAFF.

This clone was seen more than once but under ten times. V and J are TRBV6-1 and TRBJ2-2; D ambiguous. CDR3 size: 14 residues. Germline CDR1 and CDR2: MNHNS and SASEGT. V lost 0 bases and J lost 5, with 7 bases in between. CDR3 protein: CASSEARRTGELFF. CDR3 nucleotides: TGTGCCAGCAGTGAAGCCCGGCGGACCGGGGAGCTGTTTTTT.

Only a few counts were recorded for this clone. The CDR3 reads CASINRGLTEAFF. As DNA, the CDR3 is TGTGCCAGCATCAACAGGGGTCTGACTGAAGCTTTCTTT. The chain carries TRBV6-1 and TRBJ1-1, with TRBD1 matching over 7 bases. J lost 5 bases, V lost 7 bases, and 7 bases had no gene match. Germline CDR1 and CDR2: MNHNS and SASEGT. The CDR3 runs 13 residues.

This chain links TRBV27 with TRBJ2-5; D gene unclear. The germline V gene has CDR1 MNHEY and CDR2 SMNVEV (reference sequence). V was cut by 6 bases and J by 4 bases, with 6 bases left in between. The length of the CDR3 is 11 residues. As DNA, the CDR3 is TGTGCCAGCAGGACGGGAGAGACCCAGTACTTC. This gives the protein CASRTGETQYF.

The CDR3 region is CASSGSFSPLHF. Here the CDR3 DNA reads TGTGCCAGTAGCGGGTCTTTTTCACCCCTCCACTTT. V gene TRBV19 combines with J gene TRBJ1-6; D is uncertain. CDR3 length: 12 residues. V lost 6 bases and J lost 9, with 9 bases in between. Looked up from germline, CDR1 is LNHDA and CDR2 is SQIVND (reference sequence).

This clone showed up many times. The gene calls are TRBV18 and TRBJ2-7, with 8 nucleotides matching TRBD1. Per the germline V gene, CDR1 is KGHSH and CDR2 is LQKENI. The V gene end was trimmed by 1 base and the J gene end by 6 bases; junction bases not matched to a gene: 11. The CDR3 runs 16 residues. CDR3 sequence reads: CASSPLRGQVASEQYF. CDR3 DNA: TGTGCCAGCTCACCACTCAGGGGACAGGTTGCCAGCGAGCAGTACTTC. The full variable domain, in which reference TRBV18 and TRBJ2-7 provide the parts outside the CDR3, is NAGVMQNPRHLVRRRGQEARLRCSPMKGHSHVYWYRQLPEEGLKFMVYLQKENIIDESGMPKERFSAEFPKEGPSILRIQQVVRGDSAAYFCASSPLRGQVASEQYFGPGTRLTVT.

The chain recombines TRBV12-2 with TRBJ2-6; no DNA check was done on the table's D call, TRBD2. TRBV12-2 is classified as a pseudogene. The CDR3 has 17 amino acids. The CDR3 loop reads CASRFLGGSSGANVLTF. In DNA, the CDR3 is TGTGCAAGTCGCTTTTTGGGGGGGAGCTCTGGGGCCAACGTCCTGACTTTC.

On this clone: Germline is not matched at one junction end, which may reflect a read error. The chain is built from TRBV7-9 and TRBJ1-5, with D possibly being TRBD1 (5 bases). CDR1 and CDR2 (germline): SEHNR, FQNEAQ (reference sequence). This CDR3 has 17 residues. The CDR3 protein is CSSSSLGGGAGNQPQHF. In nucleotides, the CDR3 is TGTTCCAGCAGCTCCCTGGGGGGAGGGGCGGGCAATCAGCCCCAGCATTTT.